Described below is a single T cell receptor beta chain sequence and its context. The antigen remains unidentified. Uncontrolled infection, other autoimmune disease, pregnancy or lactation disqualified patients from enrolment. The authors obtained PBMCs from roughly 10 ml of fresh peripheral blood. The sample originates from a study of T cells in Graves' hyperthyroidism and ophthalmopathy. General study results and limits: In the analysis, a 13 V-J model separated ophthalmopathy from stable hyperthyroidism.

The investigators amplified TCR beta CDR3 regions from RNA transcripts. Researchers ran a first-round RT-PCR on the TCR CDR3 using the HTBI primer set. TCRdb reanalysed the multiplex PCR reads using MiXCR and keeps one entry per CDR3 protein. The top ten hold around 40% of the sample, which has approximately 250,000 distinct CDR3 sequences, around 24% seen once. Germline V lookup: CDR1 MNHNS, CDR2 SASEGT. The CDR3 is 15 residues long. Trimming left V 5 bases short and J 0 bases short, with 13 bases between. This chain uses TRBV6-1 with TRBJ2-5; D might be TRBD1 or TRBD2, each matching 5 bases. The sequenced sample was blood. The sequence was obtained from a middle-aged woman with Graves' ophthalmopathy. The CDR3 DNA follows: TGTGCCAGCAGTACGGGGCGGCGGGACCAAGAGACCCAGTACTTC. Amino acids: CASSTGRRDQETQYF.